This TCR beta chain comes out of a study of blood T cells in healthy people across ages. At least 7 million PBMCs were isolated per sample. The V and J ends lost 4 bases and 4 bases, in that order; junction bases with no gene match: 10. CDR1 and CDR2 (germline): SGDLS, YYNGEE. The CDR3 consists of 16 residues. The study, taken as a whole, reports: It was the long-lived donors that had more naive CD4+ cells and higher diversity than aged donors. A strong correlation between TCR beta diversity and naive T cell percentage was seen.

A J-beta primer mix and a sample-barcoded 5' primer were used in a second PCR of roughly 7 to 12 cycles. Each sample provided no less than 2.5 million CDR3-containing paired-end reads. One entry per CDR3 protein, called by TCRdb with MiXCR from the 5' RACE reads. This table holds 580,000 or so distinct CDR3 sequences, around 50% found once. This clonotype has a single count. What it binds is not known. V usage is TRBV9 and J usage is TRBJ2-2; 7 nucleotides match TRBD1. The sequence derives from a man at least 80 years old in good health. Sequencing used blood. CDR3 in amino acids: CASSSRTGTGTGELFF. In nucleotides, the CDR3 is TGTGCCAGCAGCTCAAGGACAGGAACGGGCACCGGGGAGCTGTTTTTT. Full variable domain (outside the CDR3, taken from reference TRBV9 and TRBJ2-2): DSGVTQTPKHLITATGQRVTLRCSPRSGDLSVYWYQQSLDQGLQFLIQYYNGEERAKGNILERFSAQQFPDLHSELNLSSLELGDSALYFCASSSRTGTGTGELFFGEGSRLTVL.